This T cell receptor beta chain was retrieved from a study of neoadjuvant anti-PD-1 for oral cavity cancer. In the study overall: Patients mostly received three to four biweekly nivolumab doses at 3 mg/kg before surgery. Patients without progression received a fourth nivolumab dose around day 43, then surgical resection on days 50-56.

These oral cavity squamous cell carcinomas were HPV-negative and locally advanced. General study points: Treg/Th17 ratio rose with pretreatment blood and fell with post-treatment tumor TCRbeta clonality.

This CDR3 spans 15 amino acids. J was trimmed by 0 bases and V by 6 bases; bases with no gene match: 4. Germline CDR1 MNHNY, CDR2 SVGAGI (reference sequence). The method was immunoSEQ multiplex PCR; TCRdb's version includes in-frame clones alone and lacks a portion of them. The sample holds fewer than 90,000 clones, around 80% seen once. As regards this clone: Antigen: not known.

This material consisted of PBMCs, taken before nivolumab (anti-PD-1) treatment. The chain recombines TRBV6-6 with TRBJ2-7; 11 nucleotides line up with TRBD1. This TCR came from a person aged 35 to 85 with oral cavity squamous cell carcinoma. CDR3 protein: CASRDRGPYSYEQYF. The CDR3, as DNA: TGTGCCAGCAGGGACAGGGGGCCCTACTCCTACGAGCAGTACTTC.